Below, one TCR beta chain is given with its context. Its antigen is still unknown. At the DNA level, this CDR3 is encoded by other sequences in the same sample as well. This sample is part of a study of shared clonotypes between healthy human individuals. Overall study results and limits: Generally, naive subsets (rather than memory subsets) showed larger estimated richness.

Free of recent acute infections or vaccinations, the donors were healthy HIV-negative adults. Clones were read by immunoSEQ multiplex PCR, and TCRdb kept only the in-frame ones, dropping some. The table has just over 2,000,000 clones, roughly 95% seen once; the top ten hold more than 0.1%. The specimen was naive CD4+ T cells sorted from blood. Subset meaning: CD45RA+ positively selected. This sequence was found in a man aged 18 to 29 in good health.

The CDR3 DNA sequence: TGTGCCAGCAGCTCGGGACCCGGCTACGAGCAGTACTTC. Its translation is CASSSGPGYEQYF. The chain uses TRBV7-2 and TRBJ2-7; D tentatively reads TRBD1 or TRBD2 (5 bases each). Germline-derived CDR1 and CDR2 are SGHTA and FQGNSA. The CDR3 covers 13 residues. The V gene lost 4 bases and the J gene lost 3 bases, with 10 bases spanning the gap.